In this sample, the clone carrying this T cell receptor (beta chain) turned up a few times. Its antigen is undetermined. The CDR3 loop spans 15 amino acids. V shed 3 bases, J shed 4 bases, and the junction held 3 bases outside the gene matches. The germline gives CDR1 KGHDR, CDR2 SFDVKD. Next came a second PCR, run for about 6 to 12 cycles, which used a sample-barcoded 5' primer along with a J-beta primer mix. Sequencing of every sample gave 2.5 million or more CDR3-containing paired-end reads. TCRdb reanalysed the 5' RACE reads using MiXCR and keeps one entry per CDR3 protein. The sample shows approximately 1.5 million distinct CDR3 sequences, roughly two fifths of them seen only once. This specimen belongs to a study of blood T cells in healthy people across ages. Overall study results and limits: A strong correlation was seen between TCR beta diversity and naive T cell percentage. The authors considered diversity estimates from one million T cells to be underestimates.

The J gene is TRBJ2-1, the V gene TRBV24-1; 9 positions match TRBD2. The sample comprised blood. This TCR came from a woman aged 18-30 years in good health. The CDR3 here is CATSDNSGGYNEQFF. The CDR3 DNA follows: TGTGCCACCAGTGATAATAGCGGGGGTTACAATGAGCAGTTCTTC.